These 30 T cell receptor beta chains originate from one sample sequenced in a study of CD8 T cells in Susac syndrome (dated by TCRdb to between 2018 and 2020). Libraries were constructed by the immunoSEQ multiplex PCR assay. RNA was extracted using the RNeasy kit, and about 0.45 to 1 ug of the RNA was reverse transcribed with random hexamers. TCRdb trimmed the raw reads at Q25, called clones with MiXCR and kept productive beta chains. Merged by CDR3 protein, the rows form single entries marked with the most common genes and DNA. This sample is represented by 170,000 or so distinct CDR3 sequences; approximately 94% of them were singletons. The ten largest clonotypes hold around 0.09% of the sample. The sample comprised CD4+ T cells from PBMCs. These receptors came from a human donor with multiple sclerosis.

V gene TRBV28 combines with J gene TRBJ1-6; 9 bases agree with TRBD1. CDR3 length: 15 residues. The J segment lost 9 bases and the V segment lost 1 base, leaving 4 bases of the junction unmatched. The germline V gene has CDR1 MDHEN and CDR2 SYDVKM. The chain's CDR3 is CASSLSGQGSSPLHF. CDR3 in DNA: TGTGCCAGCAGTTTATCGGGACAGGGTAGTTCACCCCTCCACTTT. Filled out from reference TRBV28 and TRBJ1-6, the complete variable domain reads DVKVTQSSRYLVKRTGEKVFLECVQDMDHENMFWYRQDPGLGLRLIYFSYDVKMKEKGDIPEGYSVSREKKERFSLILESASTNQTSMYLCASSLSGQGSSPLHFGNGTRLTVT.

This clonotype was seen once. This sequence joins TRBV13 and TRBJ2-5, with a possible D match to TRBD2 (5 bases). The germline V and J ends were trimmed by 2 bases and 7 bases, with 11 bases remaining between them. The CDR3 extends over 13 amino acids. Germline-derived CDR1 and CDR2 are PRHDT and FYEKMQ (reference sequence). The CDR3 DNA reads TGTGCCAGCAGCTTAATATCGGCGGGGACCCAGTACTTC. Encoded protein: CASSLISAGTQYF.

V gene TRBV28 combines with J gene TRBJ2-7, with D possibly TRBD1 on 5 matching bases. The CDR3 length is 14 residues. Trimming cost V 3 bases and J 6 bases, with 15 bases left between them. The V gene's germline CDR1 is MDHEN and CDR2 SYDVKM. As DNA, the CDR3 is TGTGCCAGCAGTTTCCAAAGGACATTTCCCGAGCAGTACTTC. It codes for CASSFQRTFPEQYF.

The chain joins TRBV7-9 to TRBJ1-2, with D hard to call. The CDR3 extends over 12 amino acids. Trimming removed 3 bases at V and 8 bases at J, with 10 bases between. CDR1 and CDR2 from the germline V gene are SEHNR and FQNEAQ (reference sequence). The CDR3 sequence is CASSFETRGYTF. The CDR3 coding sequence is TGTGCCAGCAGCTTCGAAACTCGGGGCTACACCTTC. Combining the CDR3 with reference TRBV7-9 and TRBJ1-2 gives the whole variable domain DTGVSQNPRHKITKRGQNVTFRCDPISEHNRLYWYRQTLGQGPEFLTYFQNEAQLEKSRLLSDRFSAERPKGSFSTLEIQRTEQGDSAMYLCASSFETRGYTFGSGTRLTVV.

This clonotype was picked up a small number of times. The CDR3 here is CASSYLGNTEAFF. The CDR3 DNA reads as TGTGCCAGCAGTTATTTGGGGAACACTGAAGCTTTCTTT. This chain connects TRBV6-5 to TRBJ1-1; no clear D. The CDR3 covers 13 residues. Trimming removed 3 bases at V and 1 base at J, with 6 bases between. From germline, CDR1 is MNHEY and CDR2 SVGAGI.

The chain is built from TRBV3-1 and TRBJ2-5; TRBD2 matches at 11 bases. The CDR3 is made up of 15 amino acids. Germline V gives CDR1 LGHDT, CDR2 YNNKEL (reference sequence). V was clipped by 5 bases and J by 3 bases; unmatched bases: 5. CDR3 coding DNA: TGTGCCAGCAGCTCTTCACTAGCGGGAGAAGAGACCCAGTACTTC. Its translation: CASSSSLAGEETQYF.

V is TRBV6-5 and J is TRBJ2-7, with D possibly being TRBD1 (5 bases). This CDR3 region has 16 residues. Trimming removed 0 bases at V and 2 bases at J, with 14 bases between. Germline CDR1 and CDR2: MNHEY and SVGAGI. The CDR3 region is CASSYSIPGSPYEQYF. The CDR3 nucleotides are TGTGCCAGCAGTTACTCGATTCCAGGGTCACCCTACGAGCAGTACTTC.

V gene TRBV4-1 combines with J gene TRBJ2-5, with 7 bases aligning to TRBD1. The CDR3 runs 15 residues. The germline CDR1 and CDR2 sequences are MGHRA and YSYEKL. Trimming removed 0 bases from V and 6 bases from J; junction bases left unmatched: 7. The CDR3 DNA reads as TGCGCCAGCAGCCAAGATCCACAGGGGTTGAAGACCCAGTACTTC. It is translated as CASSQDPQGLKTQYF.

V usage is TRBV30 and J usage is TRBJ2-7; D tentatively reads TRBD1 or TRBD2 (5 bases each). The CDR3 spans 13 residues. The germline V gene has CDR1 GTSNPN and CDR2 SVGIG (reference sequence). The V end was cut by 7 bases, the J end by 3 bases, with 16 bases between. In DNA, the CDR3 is TGTGCCTCCGGGGCAGGGCGTGACTACGAGCAGTACTTC. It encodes CASGAGRDYEQYF.

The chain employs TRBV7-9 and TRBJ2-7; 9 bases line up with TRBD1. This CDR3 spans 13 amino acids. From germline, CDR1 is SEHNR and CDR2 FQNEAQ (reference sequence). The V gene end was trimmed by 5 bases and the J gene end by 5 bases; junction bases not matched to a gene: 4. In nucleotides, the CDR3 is TGTGCCAGCAGCGTAGGGACAGGGCACGAGCAGTACTTC. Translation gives CASSVGTGHEQYF.

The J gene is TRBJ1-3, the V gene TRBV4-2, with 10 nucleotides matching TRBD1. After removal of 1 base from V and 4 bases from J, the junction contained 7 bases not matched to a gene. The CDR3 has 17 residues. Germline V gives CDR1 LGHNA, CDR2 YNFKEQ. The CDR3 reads CASSQARQGAGGNTIYF. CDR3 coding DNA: TGTGCCAGCAGCCAAGCCCGACAGGGGGCAGGGGGAAACACCATATATTTT.

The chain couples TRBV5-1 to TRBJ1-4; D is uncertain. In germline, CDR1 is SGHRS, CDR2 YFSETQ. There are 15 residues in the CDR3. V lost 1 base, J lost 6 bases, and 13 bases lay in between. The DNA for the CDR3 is TGCGCCAGCAGCTTGTTGGGATACCTCGATGAAAAACTGTTTTTT. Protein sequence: CASSLLGYLDEKLFF.

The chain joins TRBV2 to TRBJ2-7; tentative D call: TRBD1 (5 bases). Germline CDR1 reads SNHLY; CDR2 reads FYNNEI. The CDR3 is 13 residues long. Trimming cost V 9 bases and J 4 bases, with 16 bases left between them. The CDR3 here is CASQEDHRYEQYF. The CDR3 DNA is TGTGCCAGTCAAGAAGATCACAGGTACGAGCAGTACTTC.

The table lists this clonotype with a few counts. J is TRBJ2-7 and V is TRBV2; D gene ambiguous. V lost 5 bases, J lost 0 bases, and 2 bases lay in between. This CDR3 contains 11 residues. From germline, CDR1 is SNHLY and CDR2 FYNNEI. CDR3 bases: TGTGCCAGCAGTTACTCCTACGAGCAGTACTTC. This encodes CASSYSYEQYF.

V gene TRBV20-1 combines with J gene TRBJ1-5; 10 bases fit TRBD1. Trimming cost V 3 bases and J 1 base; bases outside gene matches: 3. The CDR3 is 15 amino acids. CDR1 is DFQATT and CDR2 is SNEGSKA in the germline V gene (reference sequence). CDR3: CSASRTGGSNQPQHF. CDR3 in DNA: TGCAGTGCTAGCCGGACAGGGGGAAGCAATCAGCCCCAGCATTTT.

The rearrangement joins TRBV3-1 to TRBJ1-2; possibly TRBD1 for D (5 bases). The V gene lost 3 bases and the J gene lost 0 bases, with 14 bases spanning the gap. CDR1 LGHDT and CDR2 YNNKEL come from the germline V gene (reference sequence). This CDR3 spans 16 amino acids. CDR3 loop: CASSQRGVNSNYGYTF. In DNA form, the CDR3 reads TGTGCCAGCAGCCAGAGAGGGGTGAACTCTAACTATGGCTACACCTTC.

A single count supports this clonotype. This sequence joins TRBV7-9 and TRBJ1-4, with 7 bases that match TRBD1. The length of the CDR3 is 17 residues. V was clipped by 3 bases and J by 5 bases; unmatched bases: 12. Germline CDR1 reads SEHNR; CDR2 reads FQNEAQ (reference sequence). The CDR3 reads CASSFSPYRGENEKLFF. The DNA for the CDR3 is TGTGCCAGCAGCTTTAGTCCTTACAGGGGAGAGAATGAAAAACTGTTTTTT.

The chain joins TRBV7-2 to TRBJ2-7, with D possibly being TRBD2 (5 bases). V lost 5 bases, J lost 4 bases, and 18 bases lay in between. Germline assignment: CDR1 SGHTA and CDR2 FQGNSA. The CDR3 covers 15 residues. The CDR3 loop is CASSPSRGLGYEQYF. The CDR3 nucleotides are TGTGCCAGCAGCCCGTCCCGCGGGTTGGGTTACGAGCAGTACTTC.

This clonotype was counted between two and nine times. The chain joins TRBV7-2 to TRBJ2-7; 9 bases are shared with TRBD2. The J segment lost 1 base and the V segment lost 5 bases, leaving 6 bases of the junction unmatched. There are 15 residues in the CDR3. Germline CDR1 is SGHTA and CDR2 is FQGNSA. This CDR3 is CASSPTSGSSYEQYF. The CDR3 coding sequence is TGTGCCAGCAGCCCGACTAGCGGTTCTTCCTACGAGCAGTACTTC.

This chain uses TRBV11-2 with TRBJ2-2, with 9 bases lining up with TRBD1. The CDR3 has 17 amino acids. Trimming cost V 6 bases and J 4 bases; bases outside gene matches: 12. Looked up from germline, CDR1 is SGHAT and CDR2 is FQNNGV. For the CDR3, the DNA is TGTGCCAGCAGATCCGGGACAGGGTTGGGGGCCACCGGGGAGCTGTTTTTT. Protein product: CASRSGTGLGATGELFF.

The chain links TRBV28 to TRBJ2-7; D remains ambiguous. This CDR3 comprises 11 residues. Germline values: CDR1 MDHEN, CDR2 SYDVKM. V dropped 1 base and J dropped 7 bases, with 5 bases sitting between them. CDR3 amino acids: CASSLSREQYF. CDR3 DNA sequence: TGTGCCAGCAGTTTATCGCGGGAGCAGTACTTC. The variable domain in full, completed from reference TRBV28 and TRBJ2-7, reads DVKVTQSSRYLVKRTGEKVFLECVQDMDHENMFWYRQDPGLGLRLIYFSYDVKMKEKGDIPEGYSVSREKKERFSLILESASTNQTSMYLCASSLSREQYFGPGTRLTVT.

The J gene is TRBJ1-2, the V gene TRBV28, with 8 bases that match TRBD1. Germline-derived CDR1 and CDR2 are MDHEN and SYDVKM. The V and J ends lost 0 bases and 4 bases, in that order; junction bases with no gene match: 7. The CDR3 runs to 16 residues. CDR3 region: CASSLWKDRGGYGYTF. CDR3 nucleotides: TGTGCCAGCAGTTTATGGAAAGACAGGGGCGGCTATGGCTACACCTTC.

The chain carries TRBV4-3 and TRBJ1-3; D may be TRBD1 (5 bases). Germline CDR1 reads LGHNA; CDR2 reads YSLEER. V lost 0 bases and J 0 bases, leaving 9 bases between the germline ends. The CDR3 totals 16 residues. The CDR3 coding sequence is TGCGCCAGCAGCCAAGATCGGGACCACTCTGGAAACACCATATATTTT. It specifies CASSQDRDHSGNTIYF.

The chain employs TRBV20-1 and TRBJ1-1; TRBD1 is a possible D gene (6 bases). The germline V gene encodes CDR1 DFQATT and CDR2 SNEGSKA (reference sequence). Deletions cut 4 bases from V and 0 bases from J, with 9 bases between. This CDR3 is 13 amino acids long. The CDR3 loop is CSATGGMNTEAFF. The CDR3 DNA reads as TGCAGTGCTACTGGGGGCATGAACACTGAAGCTTTCTTT.

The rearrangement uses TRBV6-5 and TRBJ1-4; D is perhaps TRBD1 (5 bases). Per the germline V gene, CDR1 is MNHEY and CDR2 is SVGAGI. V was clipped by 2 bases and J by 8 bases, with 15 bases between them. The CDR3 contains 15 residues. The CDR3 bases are TGTGCCAGCAGTTACGGGGCCAGGAGGGGAGAAAAACTGTTTTTT. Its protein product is CASSYGARRGEKLFF.

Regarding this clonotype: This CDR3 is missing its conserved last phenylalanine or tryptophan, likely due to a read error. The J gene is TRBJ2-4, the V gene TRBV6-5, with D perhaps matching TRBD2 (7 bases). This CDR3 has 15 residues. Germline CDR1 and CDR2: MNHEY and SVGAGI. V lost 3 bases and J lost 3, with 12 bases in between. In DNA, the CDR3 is TGTGCCAGCAGTTATAGGGGGGGGAGCAAAAACATTCAGTACCTC. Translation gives CASSYRGGSKNIQYL.

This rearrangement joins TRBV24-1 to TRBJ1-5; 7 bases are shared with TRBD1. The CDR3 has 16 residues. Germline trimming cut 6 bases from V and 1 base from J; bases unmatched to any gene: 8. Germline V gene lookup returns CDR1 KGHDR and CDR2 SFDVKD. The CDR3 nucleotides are TGTGCCACCAGTCAGGGGGGGCGAGAGAGCAATCAGCCCCAGCATTTT. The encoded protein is CATSQGGRESNQPQHF.

This chain's CDR3 is CASSLGLTLEAFF. DNA of the CDR3: TGTGCCAGCAGCCTGGGACTAACGCTTGAAGCTTTCTTT. The V call is TRBV25-1, the J call TRBJ1-1; D is perhaps TRBD1 (5 bases). V lost 6 bases and J 7 bases, leaving 15 bases between the germline ends. The length of the CDR3 is 13 residues. CDR1 is MGHDK, CDR2 SYGVNS, per germline.

The CDR3: CAISASQTSSSNEQFF. CDR3 in DNA: TGTGCCATCAGCGCCTCCCAGACTAGCTCAAGCAATGAGCAGTTCTTC. This chain joins TRBV10-3 and TRBJ2-1, with 7 bases aligning to TRBD2. The CDR3 totals 16 residues. The V gene's germline CDR1 is ENHRY and CDR2 SYGVKD. J gave up 6 bases and V 6 bases, and 14 bases lay outside the gene matches.

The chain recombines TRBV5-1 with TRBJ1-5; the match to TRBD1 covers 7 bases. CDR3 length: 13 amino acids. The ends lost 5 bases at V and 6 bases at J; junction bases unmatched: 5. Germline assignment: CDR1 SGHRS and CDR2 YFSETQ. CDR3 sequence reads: CASSNRGGQPQHF. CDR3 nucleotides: TGCGCCAGCAGTAACAGGGGAGGTCAGCCCCAGCATTTT.